The source of this T cell receptor beta chain is a study of T-cell reconstitution after alpha-beta-depleted transplantation in children. Findings of the study overall: Diversity of TCRbeta at day 60 was high in some patients, arising from surviving recipient T cells and thymic progenitors. Diversity and T-cell counts at one year after transplant derived mostly from new T cells. About two months after transplant, alpha-beta T cells reportedly came from several hundred expanded graft clones.

To note about this clonotype: Its target is not known.

It was with unique molecular identifiers that the TCRbeta library was prepared. TCRdb ran MiXCR on the PCR reads and lists one entry per CDR3 protein. This table has fewer than 500,000 distinct CDR3 sequences, around two fifths appearing once. The sequencing used PBMCs, collected before TCRalphabeta/CD19-depleted stem cell transplant. The receptor was derived from a girl aged 2-10 years with aplastic anemia, due to receive a stem cell transplant.

CDR3 residues: CASSLAMAGDPYEQYF. In DNA form, the CDR3 reads TGTGCCAGCAGCTTGGCCATGGCAGGGGATCCCTACGAGCAGTACTTC. The chain employs TRBV5-5 and TRBJ2-7, with D tentatively TRBD1 (6 bases). V was cut by 0 bases and J by 2 bases, with 15 bases left in between. The germline V gene encodes CDR1 SGHKS and CDR2 YYEKEE (reference sequence). The CDR3 runs to 16 residues.